The T cell receptor beta chain under discussion was sequenced for a study of low-dose radiotherapy and immunotherapy resistance in tumors (dated by TCRdb to the early 2020s). About the investigation overall: In Cohort 1, each fraction delivered 0.5 Gy every 2 weeks, and the prescribed total PTV dose was 6.5 Gy. Cohort 2 received 1 Gy per fraction every two weeks, with a total of 13 Gy over 26 weeks. Patients were given nivolumab as a 240 mg flat dose every two weeks and ipilimumab at 1 mg/kg every six weeks, with both drugs delivered intravenously. Every two weeks, patients got intravenous cyclophosphamide at 200 mg/m2, given one day ahead of each radiation and immunotherapy administration. Starting on cycle 1 day 1, patients took 300 mg of aspirin by mouth once a day for four cycles. No randomization into treatment groups was done for the people taking part in the trial. The translational analysis covered eight patients: three from the first dose cohort and the first five from the second dose cohort.

The intended sense of this specimen's time point label: after trial treatment. The meaning of the sample's treatment or condition label: LDRT plus nivolumab, ipilimumab, low-dose cyclophosphamide and aspirin (RACIN trial). Donors were enrolled in RACIN, a single-arm phase I dose-escalation trial in which nivolumab, ipilimumab, aspirin, low-dose cyclophosphamide and low-dose radiotherapy were combined. Patients were eligible if they had advanced solid tumors that were TIL-negative. CDR1 SQVTM and CDR2 ANQGSEA were looked up in the germline V gene. The CDR3 runs 17 residues from the cysteine to the phenylalanine. Here the CDR3 DNA is all that survives: 51 bases in frame from base 1. V is cut back by 3 bases and J by 0 bases, with 6 bases in the junction unmatched. The instrument given in TCRdb is Illumina HiSeq 2500. First-strand cDNA was synthesized using Superscript III and a set of TRAV- and TRBV-specific primers, so that both TCRalpha and TCRbeta chains were covered. TCRs were amplified for about 22 PCR cycles with Phusion, using a constant-region primer paired with the adapter attached to the V primers. The MessageAmp II aRNA Amplification Kit was used to amplify the isolated mRNA, with in vitro transcription run for around 15 hours at 37 degrees C. The Dynabeads mRNA DIRECT Purification Kit was used to isolate mRNA for TCR sequencing. Indexed Illumina adapters were added in a second Phusion PCR of roughly 23 cycles, and the PCR products were purified with AMPure XP beads. Regarding the original processing steps: Using custom Perl scripts, TCR sequences that encoded the same protein were pooled, out-of-frame sequences were dropped, and the abundance of each clonotype was calculated. TCR sequences supported by only a single read were excluded from analysis. Repertoire metrics included Shannon entropy, Gini index, clonality, richness, and frequency of TCRs shared between repertoires. TCRdb reanalyzed the raw reads on its own, using fastp at Q25 for trimming and MiXCR for clone calling, and kept in-frame beta chains. Each record represents a unique CDR3 protein, reported with the most common genes and DNA among its rows. The authors' filters were not applied to this entry. The sample table records 30,000 or so distinct CDR3 sequences; about 53% of these occur just once. The top ten clonotypes cover about 5.7% of the sample.

This clonotype was observed at least ten times. It has no known antigen specificity. No per-base quality is available; no much larger clone lies one base away. Sequencing used PBMCs, obtained after low-dose radiotherapy plus immunotherapy. The chain uses TRBV29-1 and TRBJ2-1, with TRBD2 matching 12 junction bases. The source of this sequence is a male donor with gallbladder cancer. The CDR3 amino acid sequence is: CSVDGLAGGSSYNEQFF. The nucleotide sequence is TGCAGCGTTGACGGGCTAGCGGGAGGGAGCTCCTACAATGAGCAGTTCTTC.